The entry below gives a single T cell receptor (beta chain) sequence along with its context. Its target is not known. The sample is drawn from a study of cytomegalovirus exposure and HLA in healthy donors. As for the study in general: A later analysis reported the approximately 120 validation repertoires used the same platform as the approximately 660 first-cohort repertoires.

Study conclusions and caveats: Within the 95 to 150 validation repertoires, first-cohort TCR clusters tended to co-occur, according to a later analysis. Reported results showed that the classifier diagnosed cytomegalovirus status with high specificity and sensitivity.

Produced via immunoSEQ multiplex PCR; TCRdb's table is partial and in-frame only. The data contain around 250,000 clones, roughly 87% of them singletons. The sequence was obtained from a woman in her 30s in good health and CMV-seronegative. Sample: PBMCs.

The CDR3 reads CASSIDLTGELFF. DNA of the CDR3: TGTGCCAGTAGTATAGATCTTACCGGGGAGCTGTTTTTT. The chain combines TRBV19 with TRBJ2-2; D remains ambiguous. This CDR3 has 13 amino acids. The germline V gene encodes CDR1 LNHDA and CDR2 SQIVND (reference sequence). The ends were cut back, 0 bases at V and 5 bases at J, with 4 bases in the middle. The whole variable domain, remainder taken from reference TRBV19 and TRBJ2-2, is DGGITQSPKYLFRKEGQNVTLSCEQNLNHDAMYWYRQDPGQGLRLIYYSQIVNDFQKGDIAEGYSVSREKKESFPLTVTSAQKNPTAFYLCASSIDLTGELFFGEGSRLTVL.